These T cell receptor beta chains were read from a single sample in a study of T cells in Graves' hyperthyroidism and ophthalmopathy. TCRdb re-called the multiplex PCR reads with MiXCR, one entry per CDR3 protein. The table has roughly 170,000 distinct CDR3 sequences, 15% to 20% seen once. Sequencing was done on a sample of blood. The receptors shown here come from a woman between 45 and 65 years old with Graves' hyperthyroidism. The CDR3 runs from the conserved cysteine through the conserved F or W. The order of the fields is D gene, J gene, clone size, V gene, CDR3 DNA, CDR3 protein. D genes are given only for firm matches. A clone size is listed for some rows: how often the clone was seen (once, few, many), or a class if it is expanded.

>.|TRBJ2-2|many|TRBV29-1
TGCAGCGCTGGACCAAACACCGGGGAGCTGTTTTTT
CSAGPNTGELFF
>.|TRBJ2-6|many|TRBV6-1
TGTGCCAGCACCGTCCGCACAGACTCTGGGGCCAACGTCCTGACTTTC
CASTVRTDSGANVLTF
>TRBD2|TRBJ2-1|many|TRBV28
TGTGCCAGCAGTTTGGGGGACTACGAGCAGTTCTTC
CASSLGDYEQFF
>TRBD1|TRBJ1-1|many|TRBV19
TGTGCCTCCAGGGGGGGGTTGGACACTGAAGCTTTCTTT
CASRGGLDTEAFF
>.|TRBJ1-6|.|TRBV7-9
TGTGCCAGCAGCTTGGACAGTCCTAATTCACCCCTCCACTTT
CASSLDSPNSPLHF
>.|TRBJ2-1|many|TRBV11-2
TGTGCCAGCAGCTTAGTGGCAGATTCAATGAAGCAGTTCTTC
CASSLVADSMKQFF
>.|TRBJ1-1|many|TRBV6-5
TGTGCCAGCAGTTACCCCCCAATAAAGAGGGCTGAAGCTTTCTTT
CASSYPPIKRAEAFF
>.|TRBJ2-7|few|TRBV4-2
TGTGCCAGCAGCCAACCCGAGGGGGGCAGGGCTAGAAACTACGAGCAGTACTTC
CASSQPEGGRARNYEQYF
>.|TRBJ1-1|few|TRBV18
TGTGCCAGCTCACCACTTGGGCCGGGGAACACTGAAGCTTTCTTT
CASSPLGPGNTEAFF
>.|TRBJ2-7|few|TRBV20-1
TGCAGTGCTAGCCCGGGGGGCGTCGAGCAGTACTTC
CSASPGGVEQYF
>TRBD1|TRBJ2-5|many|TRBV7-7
TGTGCTAGCAGCTTCGCAGGGGGCCTAGAGACCCAGTACTTC
CASSFAGGLETQYF
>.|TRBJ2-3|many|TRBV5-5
TGTGCCAGCAGCTCGGCGAGGGTTAGCACAGATACGCAGTATTTT
CASSSARVSTDTQYF
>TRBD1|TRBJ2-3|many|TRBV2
TGTGCCAGCAGGGCCGGGACAGGGGGACACACAGATACGCAGTATTTT
CASRAGTGGHTDTQYF
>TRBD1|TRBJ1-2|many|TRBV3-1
TGTGCCAGCAGCGTATACAGGGGCAACTATGGCTACACCTTC
CASSVYRGNYGYTF
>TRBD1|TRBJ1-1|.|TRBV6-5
TGTGCCAGCAGTTACTCTTTCCGGCCAGGGGGCGTAAGAACTGAAGCTTTCTTT
CASSYSFRPGGVRTEAFF
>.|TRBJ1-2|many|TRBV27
TGTGCCAGCAGTGGGGGGGCGGGTGGCTACACCTTC
CASSGGAGGYTF
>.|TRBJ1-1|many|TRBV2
TGTGCCAGCAGTGGCAGGCGGGGGAACACTGAAGCTTTCTTT
CASSGRRGNTEAFF
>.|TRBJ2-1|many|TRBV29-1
TGCAGCGTATCAACAGGGGAGCAGTTCTTC
CSVSTGEQFF
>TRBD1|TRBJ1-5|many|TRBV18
TGTGCCAGCTCACAGGGACAGAATCAGCCCCAGCATTTT
CASSQGQNQPQHF
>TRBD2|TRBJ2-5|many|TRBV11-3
TGTGCCAGCAGCGGGACTAGCGGGAAGACCCAGTACTTC
CASSGTSGKTQYF
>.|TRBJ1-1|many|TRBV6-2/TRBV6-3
TGTGCCAGCAGTTACTCGTATCCGCCTGAAGCTTTCTTT
CASSYSYPPEAFF
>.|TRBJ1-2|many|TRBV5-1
TGCGCCAGCAGCTCATCCGCTGACAGCTATGGCTACACCTTC
CASSSSADSYGYTF
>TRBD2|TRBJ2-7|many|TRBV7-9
TGTGCCAGCAGCTTAGCGGGGACTAGCGGGGGGCTATCCTACGAGCAGTACTTC
CASSLAGTSGGLSYEQYF
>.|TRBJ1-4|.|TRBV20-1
TGCAGTGCTGGACAATCAGAAAAACTGTTTTTT
CSAGQSEKLFF
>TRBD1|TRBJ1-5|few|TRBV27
TGTGCCAGCAGTTTAGGGGCAGGGGGAATCCAGCCCCAGCATTTT
CASSLGAGGIQPQHF
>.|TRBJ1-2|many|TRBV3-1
TGTGCCAGCAGCCATCACAGGGAGGGAAAGGGCTACACCTTC
CASSHHREGKGYTF
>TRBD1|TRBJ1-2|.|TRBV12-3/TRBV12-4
TGTGCCAGCTCCGGGACAGGGCTTGGCTACACCTTC
CASSGTGLGYTF
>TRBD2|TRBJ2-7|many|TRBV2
TGTGCCAGCAGTCGGGGGGGCCGCTACGAGCAGTACTTC
CASSRGGRYEQYF
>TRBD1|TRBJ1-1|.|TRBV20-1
TGCAGTGCTCGCAATACAGGGGGCGCGGGGACTGAAGCTTTCTTT
CSARNTGGAGTEAFF
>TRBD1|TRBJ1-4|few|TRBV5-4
TGTGCCAGCAGCCTCGACAGGGGGAATGAAAAACTGTTTTTT
CASSLDRGNEKLFF
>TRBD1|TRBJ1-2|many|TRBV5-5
TGTGCCAGCAGCTTGGGGGAGGTGGGGGTCCCACAGGGGATGGACTATGGCTACACCTTC
CASSLGEVGVPQGMDYGYTF
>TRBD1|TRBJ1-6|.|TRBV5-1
TGCGCCAGCAGCCGCGGACAGGAGAATTCACCCCTCCACTTT
CASSRGQENSPLHF
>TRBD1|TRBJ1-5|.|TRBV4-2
TGTGCCAGCAGCGAGAGGGACAGGGTCAATCAGCCCCAGCATTTT
CASSERDRVNQPQHF
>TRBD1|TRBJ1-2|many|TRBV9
TGTGCCAGCAGCACAGGGGGACAGAATGGCTACACCTTC
CASSTGGQNGYTF
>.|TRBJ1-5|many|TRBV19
TGTGCCAGTAGTACTATCCAAGATCAGCCCCAGCATTTT
CASSTIQDQPQHF
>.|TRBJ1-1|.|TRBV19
TGTGCCAGTAGTATAGACCGGACCAGGGCTTTCTTT
CASSIDRTRAFF
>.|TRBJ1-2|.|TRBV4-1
TGCGCCAGCAGCCTTCCGGACCAGGCACACTATGGCTACACCTTC
CASSLPDQAHYGYTF
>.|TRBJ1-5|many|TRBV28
TGTGCCAGCACCCGATCCGGAGGTCAGCCCCAGCATTTT
CASTRSGGQPQHF
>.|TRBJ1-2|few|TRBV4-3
TGCGCCAGCAGCCGAGCCGGACAGACTTATGGCTACACCTTC
CASSRAGQTYGYTF
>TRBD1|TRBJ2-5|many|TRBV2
TGTGCCAGCCGGGACAGTTTACAAGAGACCCAGTACTTC
CASRDSLQETQYF
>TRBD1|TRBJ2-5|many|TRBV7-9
TGTGCCAGCAGCTTAAGACAGGGGATGGAGTACTTC
CASSLRQGMEYF